Below are 24 T cell receptor beta chains sequenced from a single sample in a study of cytomegalovirus exposure and HLA in healthy donors. PCR primers comprised 60 Vbeta and 13 Jbeta primers. Using immunoSEQ multiplex PCR, the repertoire was profiled, and TCRdb retains in-frame clones only, with some absent. The profile covers around 100,000 clones, with roughly 79% appearing a single time and about 5.3% taken by the ten largest. Material: PBMCs. The receptors originated from a man aged 60 to 75 in good health and CMV-seropositive.

This chain joins TRBV2 and TRBJ1-5; 9 nucleotides align to TRBD1. The CDR3 has 15 residues. Germline V CDR1 and CDR2: SNHLY, FYNNEI. Unmatched junction bases numbered 5, after V lost 5 bases and J lost 3 bases. The CDR3 DNA reads as TGTGCCAGCAGTAAAGGACAGGGGACCAATCAGCCCCAGCATTTT. Translated, it gives CASSKGQGTNQPQHF.

The rearrangement links TRBV28 to TRBJ2-2, with D perhaps matching TRBD2 (7 bases). Germline-derived CDR1 and CDR2 are MDHEN and SYDVKM. The CDR3 is made up of 13 amino acids. Trimming shortened V by 8 bases and J by 4 bases, and 11 bases separated the two germline ends. CDR3 DNA sequence: TGTGCCAGCCAGGGAGGGGGCACCGGGGAGCTGTTTTTT. Amino acids: CASQGGGTGELFF.

This rearrangement joins TRBV27 to TRBJ2-1; the match to TRBD1 covers 10 bases. The CDR3 is 15 residues long. Germline CDR1 and CDR2: MNHEY and SMNVEV (reference sequence). J lost 5 bases, V lost 4 bases, and 5 bases had no gene match. The CDR3 here is CASSYRQGANNEQFF. CDR3 bases: TGTGCCAGCAGTTACAGACAGGGGGCTAACAATGAGCAGTTCTTC.

This clone was recorded a few times. J is TRBJ1-6 and V is TRBV11-3, with TRBD1 matching over 8 bases. CDR3 length equals 17 residues. V lost 3 bases and J lost 6; bases outside the gene matches: 10. Per germline, CDR1 SGHNT and CDR2 YENEEA. The DNA for the CDR3 is TGTGCCAGCAGCTTCTCTACCTTCGGACAGGGTAATTCACCCCTCCACTTT. Translation gives CASSFSTFGQGNSPLHF. Based on the CDR3 plus reference TRBV11-3 and TRBJ1-6, the full variable domain is EAGVVQSPRYKIIEKKQPVAFWCNPISGHNTLYWYLQNLGQGPELLIRYENEEAVDDSQLPKDRFSAERLKGVDSTLKIQPAELGDSAVYLCASSFSTFGQGNSPLHFGNGTRLTVT.

This chain connects TRBV9 to TRBJ2-7, with D perhaps TRBD1 (5 bases). CDR3 size: 15 residues. Germline loops: CDR1 SGDLS, CDR2 YYNGEE. V lost 2 bases to trimming and J lost 2 bases, with 14 bases between them. As DNA, the CDR3 is TGTGCCAGCAGCGTGGAGCAGGGCCCTACCTACGAGCAGTACTTC. Protein product: CASSVEQGPTYEQYF.

V is TRBV7-2 and J is TRBJ2-3; 8 bases match TRBD1. Losses at the gene ends were 5 bases for V and 6 bases for J; bases not matched to a gene: 7. Germline assignment: CDR1 SGHTA and CDR2 FQGNSA. The length of the CDR3 is 14 residues. The CDR3 sequence: CASSHGDRRDTQYF. The CDR3 DNA follows: TGTGCCAGCAGCCATGGGGACAGGCGGGATACGCAGTATTTT. Using reference TRBV7-2 and TRBJ2-3 for the parts outside the CDR3, the full variable domain is GAGVSQSPSNKVTEKGKDVELRCDPISGHTALYWYRQSLGQGLEFLIYFQGNSAPDKSGLPSDRFSAERTGGSVSTLTIQRTQQEDSAVYLCASSHGDRRDTQYFGPGTRLTVL.

This clone was counted a single time. This chain connects TRBV5-1 to TRBJ2-2; 12 positions match TRBD1. The CDR3 sequence is 16 residues long. V lost 1 base to trimming and J lost 6 bases; unmatched junction nucleotides: 4. Germline CDR1 SGHRS, CDR2 YFSETQ. CDR3 loop: CASSLLGQGAPGELFF. As DNA, the CDR3 is TGCGCCAGCAGCTTGTTGGGACAGGGGGCCCCCGGGGAGCTGTTTTTT.

The chain couples TRBV18 to TRBJ2-5; 8 nucleotides line up with TRBD2. V was clipped by 0 bases and J by 3 bases; unmatched bases: 6. The CDR3 extends over 16 amino acids. Germline V gene lookup returns CDR1 KGHSH and CDR2 LQKENI. CDR3 sequence: CASSPPTGGLKETQYF. The CDR3 nucleotides are TGTGCCAGCTCACCACCTACGGGGGGGCTCAAAGAGACCCAGTACTTC.

About this clone itself: Other nucleotide sequences in the sample specify the same CDR3. The chain has TRBV5-1 and TRBJ2-1; TRBD2 might be the D (5 bases). Germline V CDR1 and CDR2: SGHRS, YFSETQ. The CDR3 consists of 12 residues. With 0 bases removed from V and 7 bases from J, the gap between germline ends came to 5 bases. As DNA, the CDR3 is TGCGCCAGCAGCTTGGGCGGGAATGAGCAGTTCTTC. Its translation: CASSLGGNEQFF.

This chain links TRBV5-1 with TRBJ2-3, with TRBD2 as a possible D gene (5 bases). The V end was cut by 0 bases, the J end by 0 bases, with 11 bases between. The CDR3 has 16 amino acids. Germline V gene sequence: CDR1 SGHRS, CDR2 YFSETQ. CDR3: CASSLADYSSTDTQYF. CDR3 DNA: TGCGCCAGCAGCTTGGCCGACTACTCTAGCACAGATACGCAGTATTTT.

V is TRBV29-1 and J is TRBJ1-5; tentative D call: TRBD1 (5 bases). V was cut by 1 base and J by 5 bases, with 9 bases left in between. This CDR3 has 13 amino acids. Germline V CDR1 and CDR2: SQVTM, ANQGSEA. CDR3 loop: CSVEGTGDQPQHF. CDR3 DNA sequence: TGCAGCGTTGAAGGAACGGGGGATCAGCCCCAGCATTTT.

This clone has a handful of counts. The chain employs TRBV6-4 and TRBJ2-1; a possible D gene is TRBD1 (6 bases). In germline, CDR1 is MRHNA, CDR2 SNTAGT. The ends were cut back, 2 bases at V and 5 bases at J, with 7 bases in the middle. The CDR3 is made up of 13 amino acids. The CDR3 loop is CASSDRDNNEQFF. CDR3 bases: TGTGCCAGCAGTGACCGGGACAACAATGAGCAGTTCTTC.

The CDR3 sequence: CASSLGGGRHTGELFF. The CDR3 DNA is TGTGCCAGCAGTTTAGGGGGGGGCAGGCACACCGGGGAGCTGTTTTTT. The V gene is TRBV27, the J gene TRBJ2-2; the D gene is possibly TRBD2 (7 bases). Germline lookup yields CDR1 MNHEY and CDR2 SMNVEV (reference sequence). The ends were cut back, 2 bases at V and 3 bases at J, with 13 bases in the middle. This CDR3 comprises 16 residues.

The rearrangement uses TRBV5-1 and TRBJ2-2; TRBD1 matches at 10 bases. The J segment lost 6 bases and the V segment lost 4 bases, leaving 3 bases of the junction unmatched. The germline CDR1 and CDR2 sequences are SGHRS and YFSETQ. This CDR3 spans 14 amino acids. In nucleotides, the CDR3 is TGCGCCAGCAGCCGTGGGACAGGGGCCGGGGAGCTGTTTTTT. Residues: CASSRGTGAGELFF.

The chain carries TRBV27 and TRBJ2-7; 8 nucleotides align to TRBD1. V was pared by 6 bases and J by 3 bases, with 7 bases of the junction left unmatched. Germline CDR1 MNHEY, CDR2 SMNVEV (reference sequence). This CDR3 is 14 amino acids long. CDR3 nucleotide sequence: TGTGCCAGCAGCCCACTAGACAGGGGCTACGAGCAGTACTTC. Its protein product is CASSPLDRGYEQYF.

V is TRBV7-8 and J is TRBJ2-5; a possible D gene is TRBD2 (6 bases). Trimming cost V 4 bases and J 1 base, with 10 bases left between them. This CDR3 comprises 14 residues. Germline lookup yields CDR1 SGHVS and CDR2 FQNEAQ. This CDR3 is CASSSTGGQETQYF. In DNA, the CDR3 is TGTGCCAGCAGCTCCACCGGGGGCCAAGAGACCCAGTACTTC.

This sequence joins TRBV5-6 and TRBJ1-5; perhaps TRBD1 as D (5 bases). Germline CDR1 reads SGHDT; CDR2 reads YYEEEE. V dropped 4 bases and J dropped 3 bases, with 8 bases sitting between them. This CDR3 is 13 amino acids long. The CDR3 coding sequence is TGTGCCAGCAGCCCGGGACTCAATCAGCCCCAGCATTTT. It is translated as CASSPGLNQPQHF.

V and J are TRBV5-6 and TRBJ1-1; D possibly corresponds to TRBD1 (6 bases). This CDR3 spans 16 amino acids. With 4 bases removed from V and 5 bases from J, the gap between germline ends came to 21 bases. In germline, CDR1 is SGHDT, CDR2 YYEEEE. Here the CDR3 DNA reads TGTGCCAGCAGCCCCTGGGGTGTCCCCCAGGGGACTGAAGCTTTCTTT. Protein sequence: CASSPWGVPQGTEAFF.

The table lists this clone with a few counts. J is TRBJ2-7 and V is TRBV6-1, with TRBD1 as a possible D gene (5 bases). Germline-derived CDR1 and CDR2 are MNHNS and SASEGT. CDR3 length equals 12 residues. Trimming removed 8 bases from V and 2 bases from J, with 10 bases in between. The CDR3 region has the DNA TGTGCCAGCTGCACAGGACCCTACGAGCAGTACTTC. Encoded protein: CASCTGPYEQYF.

The chain employs TRBV7-2 and TRBJ2-7, with TRBD1 matching 8 bases. Germline CDR1 SGHTA, CDR2 FQGNSA. CDR3 length equals 16 residues. V was pared by 2 bases and J by 5 bases, with 11 bases of the junction left unmatched. The CDR3, as DNA: TGTGCCAGCAGCTTAAGACAGGGACAGGTTTCCCACGAGCAGTACTTC. It yields the protein CASSLRQGQVSHEQYF.

V and J are TRBV11-2 and TRBJ1-3; no clear D. CDR3 length equals 16 residues. Trimming stripped 4 bases from V and 0 bases from J, with 13 bases between. Germline-derived CDR1 and CDR2 are SGHAT and FQNNGV. The CDR3 nucleotides read TGTGCCAGCAGCTCACGCTTTTTCAGCTCTGGAAACACCATATATTTT. Protein sequence: CASSSRFFSSGNTIYF.

This clone was detected only a few times. J is TRBJ1-6 and V is TRBV7-9, with a weak D call TRBD1 (6 bases). Germline-derived CDR1 and CDR2 are SEHNR and FQNEAQ (reference sequence). V lost 4 bases and J lost 9, with 13 bases in between. CDR3 size: 14 residues. CDR3 protein: CASSSQGLASPLHF. The CDR3 DNA reads as TGTGCCAGCAGCTCACAGGGTCTCGCTTCACCCCTCCACTTT. The full variable domain, its missing parts supplied by reference TRBV7-9 and TRBJ1-6, is DTGVSQNPRHKITKRGQNVTFRCDPISEHNRLYWYRQTLGQGPEFLTYFQNEAQLEKSRLLSDRFSAERPKGSFSTLEIQRTEQGDSAMYLCASSSQGLASPLHFGNGTRLTVT.

This clone was detected only a few times. The rearrangement links TRBV7-2 to TRBJ2-5; 7 nucleotides align to TRBD1. The DNA end is more similar to TRBJ2-7, so the J call may be wrong. Germline V lookup: CDR1 SGHTA, CDR2 FQGNSA. The CDR3 spans 13 residues. CDR3 residues: CASSPGQNLEQYF. In nucleotides, the CDR3 is TGTGCCAGCAGCCCGGGACAGAATCTCGAGCAGTACTTC.

This sequence joins TRBV5-1 and TRBJ1-1; 8 nucleotides agree with TRBD1. V trimming: 3 bases; J trimming: 0 bases; junction bases outside the gene matches: 13. Germline V gives CDR1 SGHRS, CDR2 YFSETQ. The CDR3 has 18 residues. For the CDR3, the DNA is TGCGCCAGCAGCTCCGGGAGAGGCAGGGGGCTCATGAACACTGAAGCTTTCTTT. It specifies CASSSGRGRGLMNTEAFF. Filled out from reference TRBV5-1 and TRBJ1-1, the complete variable domain reads KAGVTQTPRYLIKTRGQQVTLSCSPISGHRSVSWYQQTPGQGLQFLFEYFSETQRNKGNFPGRFSGRQFSNSRSEMNVSTLELGDSALYLCASSSGRGRGLMNTEAFFGQGTRLTVV.